Given below is one TCR beta chain in context. Seattle's cohort entered during active infection and was followed longitudinally. This sample was included in a study of blood T cell repertoires in COVID-19. Study-level information: The cDNA or gDNA used as material had been derived from T cells, B-cell-depleted T cells, or PBMCs.

Germline loops: CDR1 SGDLS, CDR2 YYNGEE. V gave up 0 bases and J gave up 6 bases; unmatched junction bases: 9. The CDR3 contains 17 residues. In the study's own analysis: Nucleated cell number was recorded as an estimate derived from reference gene primer amplification. Assay: immunoSEQ multiplex PCR; the TCRdb copy retains only in-frame clones and omits some. Clonal size and the V and J genes are those of that table, whereas D and trimming came from the DNA. The sample lists 200,000 to 250,000 clones, roughly 85% occurring once. Specimen: peripheral blood. This clonotype was obtained from a woman in her sixties or seventies with COVID-19, enrolled during active disease. The chain carries TRBV9 and TRBJ2-3; 11 positions agree with TRBD2. The CDR3 nucleotides are TGTGCCAGCAGCGTAGACGGTATTGCTAGCGGGAGGGATACGCAGTATTTT. This gives the protein CASSVDGIASGRDTQYF.